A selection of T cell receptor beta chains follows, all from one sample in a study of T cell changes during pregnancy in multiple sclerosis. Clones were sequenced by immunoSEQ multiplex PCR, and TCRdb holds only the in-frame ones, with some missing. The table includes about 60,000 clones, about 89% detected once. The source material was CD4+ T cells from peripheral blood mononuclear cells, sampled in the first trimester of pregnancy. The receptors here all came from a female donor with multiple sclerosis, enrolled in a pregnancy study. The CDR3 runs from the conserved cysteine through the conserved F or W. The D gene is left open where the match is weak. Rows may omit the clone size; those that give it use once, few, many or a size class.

cdr3_nt: TGTGCCAGCTCACCACAGGACAGCTATGGCTACACCTTC
cdr3_aa: CASSPQDSYGYTF
v_call: TRBV18
clone_size: .
j_call: TRBJ1-2
d_call: .

cdr3_nt: TGTGCCAGTAATGGGAGGGCGGCTGGCTACACCTTC
cdr3_aa: CASNGRAAGYTF
v_call: TRBV19
clone_size: .
j_call: TRBJ1-2
d_call: .

cdr3_nt: TGTGCCAGCAGCCCCCGCGGCGGGTCTGGAAACACCATATATTTT
cdr3_aa: CASSPRGGSGNTIYF
v_call: TRBV7-2
clone_size: .
j_call: TRBJ1-3
d_call: .

cdr3_nt: TGTGCCAGCAGCTACTCAATCAACTATGGCTACACCTTC
cdr3_aa: CASSYSINYGYTF
v_call: TRBV7-9
clone_size: .
j_call: TRBJ1-2
d_call: .

cdr3_nt: TGTGCCGGCGGAGCCTTAGCAACTAATGAAAAACTGTTTTTT
cdr3_aa: CAGGALATNEKLFF
v_call: TRBV6-4
clone_size: .
j_call: TRBJ1-4
d_call: .

cdr3_nt: TGCGCCAGCAGCCAAGCCACCCTCCCGGGGTACACAGATACGCAGTATTTT
cdr3_aa: CASSQATLPGYTDTQYF
v_call: TRBV4-3
clone_size: .
j_call: TRBJ2-3
d_call: .

cdr3_nt: TGTGCCAGCAGCTCGAAGGACACTTTGGGTGAAAAACTGTTTTTT
cdr3_aa: CASSSKDTLGEKLFF
v_call: TRBV7-9
clone_size: .
j_call: TRBJ1-4
d_call: .

cdr3_nt: TGTGCCAGTAGAACCCCAGGGGGCAACACCGGGGAGCTGTTTTTT
cdr3_aa: CASRTPGGNTGELFF
v_call: TRBV19
clone_size: .
j_call: TRBJ2-2
d_call: TRBD1

cdr3_nt: TGTGCCAGCTCACGCTACGGGGGGAGCTCCTACAATGAGCAGTTCTTC
cdr3_aa: CASSRYGGSSYNEQFF
v_call: TRBV18
clone_size: .
j_call: TRBJ2-1
d_call: TRBD2

cdr3_nt: TGTGCCAGCAGCGTCGAGGATACGCAGTATTTT
cdr3_aa: CASSVEDTQYF
v_call: TRBV9
clone_size: .
j_call: TRBJ2-3
d_call: .

cdr3_nt: TGTGCCACCCTAGGCGGCTGGTATAATTCACCCCTCCACTTT
cdr3_aa: CATLGGWYNSPLHF
v_call: TRBV6-6
clone_size: .
j_call: TRBJ1-6
d_call: .

cdr3_nt: TGTGCCACCCGTGGGACAGGGGCTTCGGGGACTGAAGCTTTCTTT
cdr3_aa: CATRGTGASGTEAFF
v_call: TRBV10-3
clone_size: .
j_call: TRBJ1-1
d_call: TRBD1

cdr3_nt: TGTGCCAGCAGCTTGCTTCGGGGGAGCAGAGCTTTCTTT
cdr3_aa: CASSLLRGSRAFF
v_call: TRBV5-6
clone_size: once
j_call: TRBJ1-1
d_call: .

cdr3_nt: TGCGCCAGCAGCCGGGGACTAGCGGGGAGAGCAAGGGGAGAGACCCAGTACTTC
cdr3_aa: CASSRGLAGRARGETQYF
v_call: TRBV5-1
clone_size: .
j_call: TRBJ2-5
d_call: TRBD2

cdr3_nt: TGTGCCAGTAGTACCGGACTAGCGGGGATATACAATGAGCAGTTCTTC
cdr3_aa: CASSTGLAGIYNEQFF
v_call: TRBV19
clone_size: .
j_call: TRBJ2-1
d_call: TRBD2

cdr3_nt: TGCGCCAGCAGACTCAGCGGGTTCGGCTCCTACGAGCAGTACTTC
cdr3_aa: CASRLSGFGSYEQYF
v_call: TRBV23-1
clone_size: .
j_call: TRBJ2-7
d_call: .

cdr3_nt: TGCGCCAGCAGCCAACACGACAGGGAGCATAGGCCCCAGCATTTT
cdr3_aa: CASSQHDREHRPQHF
v_call: TRBV4-1
clone_size: .
j_call: TRBJ1-5
d_call: TRBD1

cdr3_nt: TGTGCCAGCAGCTTGGTTCGGGGTACTGAAGCTTTCTTT
cdr3_aa: CASSLVRGTEAFF
v_call: TRBV5-5
clone_size: .
j_call: TRBJ1-1
d_call: .

cdr3_nt: TGTGCCAGCAGCTTAACGACGGCGGGGTTAGCCAAAAACATTCAGTACTTC
cdr3_aa: CASSLTTAGLAKNIQYF
v_call: TRBV7-9
clone_size: .
j_call: TRBJ2-4
d_call: .

cdr3_nt: TGCGCCAGCAGCACGCGTGGGGACAGGGACAATGAGCAGTTCTTC
cdr3_aa: CASSTRGDRDNEQFF
v_call: TRBV5-1
clone_size: once
j_call: TRBJ2-1
d_call: TRBD1

cdr3_nt: TGTGCCAGCTCCCAGGGTTGGGCGTCTGATCAGCCCCAGCATTTT
cdr3_aa: CASSQGWASDQPQHF
v_call: TRBV6-5
clone_size: .
j_call: TRBJ1-5
d_call: .

cdr3_nt: TGTGCCAGCAGCTTTTACAGAGACACTGAAGCTTTCTTT
cdr3_aa: CASSFYRDTEAFF
v_call: TRBV5-4
clone_size: .
j_call: TRBJ1-1
d_call: .

cdr3_nt: TGTGCCAGCAGCTTTACCGGGACAGCTAACACCGGGGAGCTGTTTTTT
cdr3_aa: CASSFTGTANTGELFF
v_call: TRBV7-3
clone_size: .
j_call: TRBJ2-2
d_call: TRBD1

cdr3_nt: TGTGCCTGGACTGCTCGACCGCGGTCGAATGGCTACACCTTC
cdr3_aa: CAWTARPRSNGYTF
v_call: TRBV30
clone_size: once
j_call: TRBJ1-2
d_call: .

cdr3_nt: TGTGCCAGCAGCCTTCCGGATCGGGGGGGGACCGGGGAGCTGTTTTTT
cdr3_aa: CASSLPDRGGTGELFF
v_call: TRBV4-2
clone_size: once
j_call: TRBJ2-2
d_call: TRBD2

cdr3_nt: TGTGCCAGCGCGAGGGGGAACTCCTACAATGAGCAGTTCTTC
cdr3_aa: CASARGNSYNEQFF
v_call: TRBV11-3
clone_size: once
j_call: TRBJ2-1
d_call: .

cdr3_nt: TGCAGTGCTGAGGACTCTGAAGCTTTCTTT
cdr3_aa: CSAEDSEAFF
v_call: TRBV20-1
clone_size: few
j_call: TRBJ1-1
d_call: .

cdr3_nt: TGCAGCGTAGCACAGGGGGTTGGCACAGATACGCAGTATTTT
cdr3_aa: CSVAQGVGTDTQYF
v_call: TRBV29-1
clone_size: .
j_call: TRBJ2-3
d_call: TRBD1

cdr3_nt: TGTGCCAGCAGAGTTCTAGACCCGGCAAGCAATGAGCAGTTCTTC
cdr3_aa: CASRVLDPASNEQFF
v_call: TRBV6-1
clone_size: .
j_call: TRBJ2-1
d_call: .

cdr3_nt: TGCGCCAGCAGCCACGGGGTAGGCGAATCGGCTTTCTTT
cdr3_aa: CASSHGVGESAFF
v_call: TRBV5-1
clone_size: .
j_call: TRBJ1-1
d_call: .

cdr3_nt: TGTGCCAGCAGCCTGGGGATAGCGGGGAGTCTGAGCACAGATACGCAGTATTTT
cdr3_aa: CASSLGIAGSLSTDTQYF
v_call: TRBV5-4
clone_size: .
j_call: TRBJ2-3
d_call: TRBD2

cdr3_nt: TGCGCCAGCAGCCCCCAACGGACAGGGGGCTATGGCTACACCTTC
cdr3_aa: CASSPQRTGGYGYTF
v_call: TRBV5-1
clone_size: .
j_call: TRBJ1-2
d_call: TRBD1